One sample yielded the 6 T cell receptor beta chains listed below, sequenced in a study of human thymus T cells. Sequencing was performed with immunoSEQ multiplex PCR; in TCRdb, only in-frame clones are kept and a portion is missing. The table lists 57,000 or so clones, about 94% of them singletons, with nearly 6% in the top ten. Sample: blood. These receptors were taken from a boy under three years old with a congenital heart defect but otherwise immunologically healthy.

V and J are TRBV6-5 and TRBJ2-3; possibly TRBD1 or TRBD2 for D (5 bases each). CDR3 length equals 14 residues. CDR1 is MNHEY, CDR2 SVGAGI, per germline. The ends were cut back, 8 bases at V and 2 bases at J, with 14 bases in the middle. CDR3 loop: CASAGWGPTDTQYF. The CDR3 coding sequence is TGTGCCAGCGCTGGGTGGGGACCCACAGATACGCAGTATTTT.

This clone came up once. The chain combines TRBV7-2 with TRBJ2-5, with D perhaps TRBD1 (6 bases). The CDR3 extends over 14 amino acids. Germline CDR1 is SGHTA and CDR2 is FQGNSA. The V end lost 5 bases, the J end lost 5 bases, and 15 bases lay between the germline ends. This CDR3 is CASSLGDNRETQYF. The CDR3 DNA reads as TGTGCCAGCAGCCTCGGGGACAATCGGGAGACCCAGTACTTC.

The chain joins TRBV5-4 to TRBJ2-2; no firm D call. Germline CDR1 reads SGHNT; CDR2 reads YYREEE (reference sequence). V was clipped by 1 base and J by 5 bases, with 6 bases between them. The CDR3 covers 13 residues. As DNA, the CDR3 is TGTGCCAGCAGCTTGCCCCGGACCGGGGAGCTGTTTTTT. This gives the protein CASSLPRTGELFF.

The chain links TRBV20-1 to TRBJ2-7; D ambiguous. The germline V and J ends were trimmed by 6 bases and 7 bases, with 13 bases remaining between them. The germline gives CDR1 DFQATT, CDR2 SNEGSKA (reference sequence). The CDR3 sequence is 11 residues long. Written as DNA, the CDR3 is TGCAGTGCCCCAGTTTTGTGGGAGCAGTACTTC. Translating it yields CSAPVLWEQYF.

The chain uses TRBV29-1 and TRBJ1-2; D unresolved. The V end lost 0 bases, the J end lost 5 bases, and 19 bases lay between the germline ends. The germline V gene encodes CDR1 SQVTM and CDR2 ANQGSEA. The CDR3 has 16 residues. The CDR3 is CSVEDRYPLKQYGYTF. As DNA, the CDR3 is TGCAGCGTTGAAGATCGCTACCCTTTGAAGCAATATGGCTACACCTTC.

The CDR3 DNA reads as TGCGCCAGCAGTCAATCGTGGCAGGGGGGCTACGAGCAGTACTTC. Amino acids: CASSQSWQGGYEQYF. The rearrangement links TRBV23-1 to TRBJ2-7, with D maybe TRBD1 (7 bases). TRBV23-1 is placed among ORFs of uncertain function. The CDR3 consists of 15 residues. Between the trimmed V and J ends, which lost 0 bases and 3 bases, there was a span of 12 bases.